This T cell receptor beta chain was found in a study of CD8+ T cells in alopecia areata. About this clone itself: Antigen: not known.

Study results and caveats: Patients showed less clear TCR sequence sharing than mice, possibly partly because of HLA diversity. Clonality in lesional scalp, especially alopecia totalis/universalis, exceeded that of normal scalp.

cDNA reverse transcribed from extracted RNA served as the sequencing template. Here immunoSEQ multiplex PCR was the method, and the copy in TCRdb shows in-frame clones only, minus some. The sample contains under 130,000 clones, 86% of which appear only once. Treatment in this sample: oral pan-JAK inhibitor, 5-10 mg twice daily. Lesional scalp punch biopsies and peripheral blood came from alopecia areata patients. Isolation of CD4+ and CD8+ T cells from PBMCs was achieved by sorting. The CDR3 loop spans 12 amino acids. V lost 2 bases to trimming and J lost 6 bases; unmatched junction nucleotides: 1. Germline V gene data show CDR1 as SQVTM and CDR2 as ANQGSEA.

The sequence was collected from a human donor with alopecia areata. Sequencing was performed on CD8+ T cells sorted from blood, taken around week 30, from a patient treated with tofacitinib. V gene TRBV29-1 combines with J gene TRBJ1-1, with TRBD1 matching over 9 bases. CDR3 coding DNA: TGCAGCGTTGAAAGGGACAGGGCTGAAGCTTTCTTT. Protein: CSVERDRAEAFF.